These 29 T cell receptor beta chains were sequenced from one sample in a study of chemoradiotherapy in HPV16-positive cancers. Sequencing used immunoSEQ multiplex PCR; TCRdb keeps in-frame clones, though not all of them. The table shows 20,000 to 25,000 clones, with approximately 86% occurring only once. The input for sequencing was blood, taken from a patient who underwent chemoradiotherapy. The receptor source for this set is a human donor with HPV-associated anogenital cancer.

J is TRBJ2-3 and V is TRBV5-1; the D gene is possibly TRBD2 (6 bases). V lost 0 bases, J lost 1 base, and 6 bases lay in between. The V gene's germline CDR1 is SGHRS and CDR2 YFSETQ. CDR3 length equals 14 residues. Here the CDR3 DNA reads TGCGCCAGCAGCTTGGCTAGCGGCACAGATACGCAGTATTTT. Translated: CASSLASGTDTQYF.

The table lists this clone with a few counts. V and J are TRBV6-4 and TRBJ2-3; D perhaps matches TRBD2 (5 bases). Germline V gene lookup returns CDR1 MRHNA and CDR2 SNTAGT. The V end lost 3 bases, the J end lost 1 base, and 8 bases lay between the germline ends. There are 14 residues in the CDR3. The CDR3: CASSEISGTDTQYF. The CDR3 DNA follows: TGTGCCAGCAGTGAGATTAGCGGCACAGATACGCAGTATTTT.

In the case of this clone: The identical CDR3 is also encoded by other nucleotide sequences in the sample. CDR3 protein: CASSSSIRNQPQHF. In DNA form, the CDR3 reads TGTGCCAGCAGTTCGTCGATCCGCAATCAGCCCCAGCATTTT. The chain has TRBV27 and TRBJ1-5, with D unresolved. The CDR3 has 14 residues. CDR1 is MNHEY and CDR2 is SMNVEV in the germline V gene (reference sequence). V lost 4 bases and J 2 bases, leaving 9 bases between the germline ends.

V and J are TRBV10-2 and TRBJ1-2, with D possibly being TRBD1 (5 bases). V dropped 6 bases and J dropped 7 bases, with 18 bases sitting between them. The CDR3 runs 14 residues. Germline values: CDR1 WSHSY, CDR2 SAAADI. The CDR3 sequence is CASSQGPGYGGYTF. The DNA of the CDR3 is TGCGCCAGCAGCCAGGGCCCCGGCTATGGTGGCTACACCTTC.

CDR3 sequence: CASSENRAAGNTIYF. The CDR3, as DNA: TGTGCCAGCAGTGAAAACAGGGCTGCCGGAAACACCATATATTTT. V and J are TRBV2 and TRBJ1-3; D is possibly TRBD1 (6 bases). The CDR3 extends over 15 amino acids. Trimming cost V 2 bases and J 4 bases, with 12 bases left between them. Germline loops: CDR1 SNHLY, CDR2 FYNNEI.

The chain carries TRBV19 and TRBJ1-1; 9 bases line up with TRBD1. The V gene's germline CDR1 is LNHDA and CDR2 SQIVND (reference sequence). Trimming at V came to 6 bases and at J to 1 base, leaving 6 bases not matched to a gene. This CDR3 contains 15 residues. The CDR3: CASRPVTGGNTEAFF. Here the CDR3 DNA reads TGTGCCAGTAGGCCCGTGACAGGGGGGAACACTGAAGCTTTCTTT.

V and J are TRBV5-1 and TRBJ1-2; TRBD1 is a possible D gene (6 bases). Germline V gives CDR1 SGHRS, CDR2 YFSETQ. The CDR3 spans 14 residues. Deletions cut 2 bases from V and 4 bases from J, with 12 bases between. Here the CDR3 DNA reads TGCGCCAGCAGCTTTAAGGGGGATTTCTATGGCTACACCTTC. Its translation: CASSFKGDFYGYTF.

This chain connects TRBV19 to TRBJ1-1; TRBD1 agrees at 9 bases. CDR1 is LNHDA, CDR2 SQIVND, per germline (reference sequence). The junction had 8 bases not matched to a gene; V was cut back by 5 bases and J by 1 base. The CDR3 extends over 16 amino acids. The CDR3 protein is CASSPNRGPPNTEAFF. The CDR3 DNA reads TGTGCCAGTAGTCCAAACAGGGGGCCTCCGAACACTGAAGCTTTCTTT.

The chain is built from TRBV10-1 and TRBJ2-1; no clear D. The CDR3 extends over 14 amino acids. V was shortened by 5 bases and J by 7 bases, with 15 bases between the two germline ends. Germline V CDR1 and CDR2: WNHNN, SYGVQD (reference sequence). Written as DNA, the CDR3 is TGCGCCAGCAGTAGGGTCAGGAATGGGAATGAGCAGTTCTTC. It encodes CASSRVRNGNEQFF.

V gene TRBV10-3 combines with J gene TRBJ2-3; TRBD2 matches 11 bases. The CDR3 is 14 residues long. From germline, CDR1 is ENHRY and CDR2 SYGVKD. V gave up 4 bases and J gave up 5 bases; unmatched junction bases: 2. CDR3 in amino acids: CAISATSGEDTQYF. DNA for the CDR3: TGTGCCATCAGTGCGACTAGCGGGGAAGATACGCAGTATTTT.

The chain carries TRBV29-1 and TRBJ2-3; 10 nucleotides align to TRBD2. CDR1 is SQVTM, CDR2 ANQGSEA, per germline. Trimming took 2 bases from V and 2 from J; bases not matched to a gene: 10. CDR3 length: 17 amino acids. In nucleotides, the CDR3 is TGCAGCGTTGAAACCGAGGGGCTAGCGGGGGTCACAGATACGCAGTATTTT. Translating it yields CSVETEGLAGVTDTQYF.

The rearrangement joins TRBV10-3 to TRBJ2-3; 12 nucleotides match TRBD2. J gave up 4 bases and V 7 bases, and 3 bases lay outside the gene matches. Germline V lookup: CDR1 ENHRY, CDR2 SYGVKD. The CDR3 loop spans 14 amino acids. CDR3 in DNA: TGTGCCATCAACCTAGCGGGAGGGGCAGATACGCAGTATTTT. It encodes CAINLAGGADTQYF.

The rearrangement links TRBV25-1 to TRBJ1-5, with 7 bases fitting TRBD1. This CDR3 comprises 15 residues. Trimming removed 4 bases from V and 5 bases from J; junction bases left unmatched: 8. Germline lookup yields CDR1 MGHDK and CDR2 SYGVNS. DNA for the CDR3: TGTGCCAGCAGTGCCGGGACAGACCAACATCAGCCCCAGCATTTT. As protein: CASSAGTDQHQPQHF.

V gene TRBV11-2 combines with J gene TRBJ2-7; 7 positions match TRBD2. Germline V gene sequence: CDR1 SGHAT, CDR2 FQNNGV. J gave up 2 bases and V 6 bases, and 4 bases lay outside the gene matches. The CDR3 contains 13 residues. CDR3 nucleotides: TGTGCCAGCAGTCCGGGAGGCACCTACGAGCAGTACTTC. Its protein product is CASSPGGTYEQYF. Drawing the rest from reference TRBV11-2 and TRBJ2-7, the complete variable domain is EAGVAQSPRYKIIEKRQSVAFWCNPISGHATLYWYQQILGQGPKLLIQFQNNGVVDDSQLPKDRFSAERLKGVDSTLKIQPAKLEDSAVYLCASSPGGTYEQYFGPGTRLTVT.

The V and J genes are TRBV7-8 and TRBJ1-1, with D perhaps matching TRBD1 (5 bases). The germline gives CDR1 SGHVS, CDR2 FQNEAQ. V lost 4 bases and J lost 5, with 11 bases in between. This CDR3 region has 13 residues. The CDR3 sequence is CASSWLRGTEAFF. CDR3 DNA sequence: TGTGCCAGCAGCTGGTTACGGGGGACTGAAGCTTTCTTT.

The chain uses TRBV6-4 and TRBJ2-6; D not certain. CDR3 length equals 15 residues. Looked up from germline, CDR1 is MRHNA and CDR2 is SNTAGT. V was clipped by 2 bases and J by 0 bases, with 5 bases between them. The CDR3 here is CASSDGVSGANVLTF. Written as DNA, the CDR3 is TGTGCCAGCAGTGACGGGGTCTCTGGGGCCAACGTCCTGACTTTC.

This sequence joins TRBV9 and TRBJ1-1; maybe TRBD1 (5 bases). Looked up from germline, CDR1 is SGDLS and CDR2 is YYNGEE. The ends were cut back, 0 bases at V and 5 bases at J, with 14 bases in the middle. The length of the CDR3 is 15 residues. The CDR3 DNA sequence: TGTGCCAGCAGCGTAGCCCCAGGGTCTGGGACTGAAGCTTTCTTT. Protein sequence: CASSVAPGSGTEAFF.

V and J are TRBV5-1 and TRBJ1-4; tentatively, D is TRBD1 (6 bases). Trimming took 4 bases from V and 3 from J, leaving 13 bases between them. In germline, CDR1 is SGHRS, CDR2 YFSETQ. The length of the CDR3 is 15 residues. In nucleotides, the CDR3 is TGCGCCAGCAGCCCCCAGCAGGGGTCTAATGAAAAACTGTTTTTT. Translation: CASSPQQGSNEKLFF.

The chain uses TRBV7-9 and TRBJ1-2; no clear D. Trimming left V 1 base short and J 12 bases short, with 15 bases between. In germline, CDR1 is SEHNR, CDR2 FQNEAQ (reference sequence). This CDR3 is built from 13 residues. CDR3 DNA: TGTGCCAGCAGCTTAGGAGGCGGCCAGTTGCACACCTTC. It specifies CASSLGGGQLHTF.

V gene TRBV11-2 combines with J gene TRBJ2-2; 8 nucleotides align to TRBD2. Trimming removed 11 bases from V and 0 bases from J; junction bases left unmatched: 5. The germline gives CDR1 SGHAT, CDR2 FQNNGV. The CDR3 loop spans 14 amino acids. The CDR3 nucleotides read TGTGCCTCTCGGGAGGGACCGAACACCGGGGAGCTGTTTTTT. This encodes CASREGPNTGELFF.

V usage is TRBV7-3 and J usage is TRBJ2-3; D gene uncertain. V was clipped by 0 bases and J by 7 bases, with 14 bases between them. Germline V lookup: CDR1 SGHTA, CDR2 FQGTGA. The CDR3 loop spans 15 amino acids. CDR3 protein: CASSLTGALVHTQYF. For the CDR3, the DNA is TGTGCCAGCAGCTTAACGGGTGCCCTAGTTCATACGCAGTATTTT.

This clone was counted a few times. This chain joins TRBV5-5 and TRBJ1-2; tentative D call: TRBD1 (5 bases). The V and J ends lost 0 bases and 4 bases respectively, with 10 bases between them. Germline loops: CDR1 SGHKS, CDR2 YYEKEE (reference sequence). This CDR3 region has 14 residues. The CDR3: CASSLAEGAYGYTF. CDR3 sequence (DNA): TGTGCCAGCAGCTTGGCAGAAGGGGCCTATGGCTACACCTTC.

The gene calls are TRBV11-3 and TRBJ2-7; no reliable D call. This CDR3 has 13 residues. V lost 2 bases to trimming and J lost 1 base, with 6 bases between them. Germline V gene lookup returns CDR1 SGHNT and CDR2 YENEEA. The CDR3, as DNA: TGTGCCAGCAGCTTACAGACTTCCTACGAGCAGTACTTC. The encoded protein is CASSLQTSYEQYF.

This clone was detected a few times. The gene calls are TRBV7-9 and TRBJ1-6, with D possibly matching TRBD1 (5 bases). The CDR3 covers 14 residues. The V and J ends lost 5 bases and 9 bases respectively, with 14 bases between them. Per the germline V gene, CDR1 is SEHNR and CDR2 is FQNEAQ (reference sequence). CDR3: CASSHASGGSPLHF. In DNA, the CDR3 is TGTGCCAGCAGCCATGCATCGGGGGGTTCACCCCTCCACTTT.

This chain links TRBV7-9 with TRBJ1-1; D is possibly TRBD1 (6 bases). The V end lost 5 bases, the J end lost 1 base, and 14 bases lay between the germline ends. The CDR3 is 15 residues long. Germline CDR1 SEHNR, CDR2 FQNEAQ (reference sequence). This CDR3 is CASSPRWGANTEAFF. Written as DNA, the CDR3 is TGTGCCAGCAGCCCCCGGTGGGGGGCGAACACTGAAGCTTTCTTT. Combining the CDR3 with reference TRBV7-9 and TRBJ1-1 gives the whole variable domain DTGVSQNPRHKITKRGQNVTFRCDPISEHNRLYWYRQTLGQGPEFLTYFQNEAQLEKSRLLSDRFSAERPKGSFSTLEIQRTEQGDSAMYLCASSPRWGANTEAFFGQGTRLTVV.

The CDR3: CTSSQDPPVQYF. The CDR3 nucleotides are TGCACCAGCAGCCAAGATCCGCCCGTCCAGTACTTC. The rearrangement joins TRBV1 to TRBJ2-7. TRBV1 has pseudogene status. The CDR3 is 12 residues long.

This clone was recorded only once. The V and J genes are TRBV7-8 and TRBJ1-6, with TRBD1 identical over 7 bases. CDR3 size: 14 residues. Germline V CDR1 and CDR2: SGHVS, FQNEAQ. Germline trimming cut 3 bases from V and 8 bases from J; bases unmatched to any gene: 4. CDR3 residues: CASSFRQGYSPLHF. CDR3 DNA: TGTGCCAGCAGCTTCAGACAGGGATATTCACCCCTCCACTTT.

The chain employs TRBV5-8 and TRBJ2-7, with TRBD1 identical over 8 bases. Germline lookup yields CDR1 SGHTS and CDR2 YDEGEE. The CDR3 has 15 amino acids. Trimming took 4 bases from V and 3 from J; bases not matched to a gene: 9. The CDR3 sequence is CASSIPGQAFYEQYF. Written as DNA, the CDR3 is TGTGCCAGCAGCATACCGGGACAGGCTTTCTACGAGCAGTACTTC. Based on the CDR3 plus reference TRBV5-8 and TRBJ2-7, the full variable domain is EAGVTQSPTHLIKTRGQQATLRCSPISGHTSVYWYQQALGLGLQFLLWYDEGEERNRGNFPPRFSGRQFPNYSSELNVNALELEDSALYLCASSIPGQAFYEQYFGPGTRLTVT.

V usage is TRBV11-3 and J usage is TRBJ2-1; TRBD2 is a possible D gene (6 bases). The germline V and J ends were trimmed by 5 bases and 9 bases, with 17 bases remaining between them. CDR3 length: 14 residues. Germline V gene sequence: CDR1 SGHNT, CDR2 YENEEA. This chain's CDR3 is CASSRLEPGSEQFF. Written as DNA, the CDR3 is TGTGCCAGCAGCCGACTAGAACCGGGGAGTGAGCAGTTCTTC.